These 28 T cell receptor beta chains were all obtained from the same sample, sequenced in a study of blood T cell repertoires in COVID-19. Sequencing was performed with immunoSEQ multiplex PCR; in TCRdb, only in-frame clones are kept and a portion is missing. The table lists over 200,000 clones, around 84% of them singletons. The source material was peripheral blood. The source is a woman of 80 years or more with active or convalescent COVID-19.

This clone has a handful of counts. This chain connects TRBV7-9 to TRBJ1-4; weak D call: TRBD1 (5 bases). The CDR3 sequence is 14 residues long. The ends were cut back, 3 bases at V and 7 bases at J, with 12 bases in the middle. Per germline, CDR1 SEHNR and CDR2 FQNEAQ (reference sequence). CDR3 in amino acids: CASSFSGHLEKLFF. CDR3 coding DNA: TGTGCCAGCAGCTTCTCTGGACACCTTGAAAAACTGTTTTTT.

This clone was recorded a few times. The chain carries TRBV28 and TRBJ1-1; 7 nucleotides match TRBD1. The germline CDR1 and CDR2 sequences are MDHEN and SYDVKM. This CDR3 has 15 residues. Losses at the gene ends were 5 bases for V and 0 bases for J; bases not matched to a gene: 6. The CDR3 sequence is CASSPATGLNTEAFF. CDR3 sequence (DNA): TGTGCCAGCAGTCCAGCGACAGGGTTGAACACTGAAGCTTTCTTT.

The gene calls are TRBV7-2 and TRBJ1-5; D is possibly TRBD1 (5 bases). Germline-derived CDR1 and CDR2 are SGHTA and FQGNSA. This CDR3 is built from 15 residues. Trimming removed 6 bases from V and 2 bases from J, with 14 bases in between. CDR3 amino acids: CASRSGGSGNQPQHF. In DNA, the CDR3 is TGTGCCAGCAGGTCGGGGGGGTCGGGCAATCAGCCCCAGCATTTT. Variable domain in full (rest from reference TRBV7-2 and TRBJ1-5): GAGVSQSPSNKVTEKGKDVELRCDPISGHTALYWYRQSLGQGLEFLIYFQGNSAPDKSGLPSDRFSAERTGGSVSTLTIQRTQQEDSAVYLCASRSGGSGNQPQHFGDGTRLSIL.

This clone appeared a few times. This chain links TRBV13 with TRBJ1-5, with 9 nucleotides matching TRBD1. The junction had 9 bases not matched to a gene; V was cut back by 5 bases and J by 4 bases. The CDR3 sequence is 16 residues long. The V gene's germline CDR1 is PRHDT and CDR2 FYEKMQ (reference sequence). In DNA form, the CDR3 reads TGTGCCAGCAGCAAATCGGACAGGGGTAATAATCAGCCCCAGCATTTT. Protein product: CASSKSDRGNNQPQHF.

The gene calls are TRBV7-2 and TRBJ2-7, with 11 bases aligning to TRBD2. V gave up 5 bases and J gave up 2 bases; unmatched junction bases: 8. The CDR3 runs to 16 residues. Germline assignment: CDR1 SGHTA and CDR2 FQGNSA. CDR3 sequence (DNA): TGTGCCAGCAGCATTCTAGCGGGAGGCGGGGCCTACGAGCAGTACTTC. It specifies CASSILAGGGAYEQYF.

The chain carries TRBV3-1 (or the pseudogene TRBV3-2) and TRBJ2-5; TRBD2 matches at 13 bases. V was clipped by 0 bases and J by 5 bases; unmatched bases: 9. Germline values: CDR1 LGHDT, CDR2 YNNKEL (reference sequence). The CDR3 covers 18 residues. The CDR3 coding sequence is TGTGCCAGCAGCCAAGACCTTACTAGCGGGGGGGCTTTGGAGACCCAGTACTTC. This gives the protein CASSQDLTSGGALETQYF.

The chain is built from TRBV21-1 and TRBJ2-3; the D segment call TRBD2 is taken from the table without a DNA check. TRBV21-1 is tagged as a pseudogene. The CDR3 runs to 10 residues. The CDR3 region has the DNA TGTGCCAAATACACAGATACGCAGTATTTT. It specifies CAKYTDTQYF.

The chain recombines TRBV10-1 with TRBJ1-1; 7 positions match TRBD1. CDR1 and CDR2 from the germline V gene are WNHNN and SYGVQD (reference sequence). The CDR3 has 17 residues. With V trimmed by 4 bases and J by 7 bases, 18 bases remained unmatched. CDR3 protein: CASSGGLGQTENGEAFF. In nucleotides, the CDR3 is TGCGCCAGCAGTGGAGGATTGGGACAGACAGAAAATGGTGAAGCTTTCTTT.

This clone was detected a few times. This chain connects TRBV19 to TRBJ1-1; D gene uncertain. CDR1 is LNHDA and CDR2 is SQIVND in the germline V gene (reference sequence). The CDR3 contains 13 residues. V was clipped by 6 bases and J by 0 bases, with 8 bases between them. As DNA, the CDR3 is TGTGCCAGTAGCCAACAGCTGAACACTGAAGCTTTCTTT. Residues: CASSQQLNTEAFF.

This chain links TRBV4-3 with TRBJ1-6, with TRBD1 as a possible D gene (6 bases). Germline values: CDR1 LGHNA, CDR2 YSLEER. With 3 bases removed from V and 10 bases from J, the gap between germline ends came to 13 bases. The CDR3 covers 14 residues. This CDR3 is CASSQGHPGSPLHF. CDR3 DNA sequence: TGCGCCAGCAGCCAGGGACATCCTGGCTCACCCCTCCACTTT.

This chain connects TRBV10-1 to TRBJ1-2; 7 positions match TRBD1. With V trimmed by 2 bases and J by 4 bases, 7 bases remained unmatched. Germline lookup yields CDR1 WNHNN and CDR2 SYGVQD (reference sequence). This CDR3 comprises 15 residues. This chain's CDR3 is CASSETAGTVYGYTF. CDR3 nucleotide sequence: TGCGCCAGCAGTGAGACTGCCGGGACAGTCTATGGCTACACCTTC.

Only one count was recorded for this clone. J is TRBJ2-3 and V is TRBV11-1; D may be TRBD1 (5 bases). Germline values: CDR1 SGHAT, CDR2 FQDESV (reference sequence). V was shortened by 5 bases and J by 0 bases, with 15 bases between the two germline ends. The CDR3 runs to 16 residues. DNA for the CDR3: TGTGCCAGCAGCACAGGCTCCCTCGTGAGCACAGATACGCAGTATTTT. The encoded protein is CASSTGSLVSTDTQYF.

V gene TRBV7-2 combines with J gene TRBJ2-2, with a weak D call TRBD2 (5 bases). Germline values: CDR1 SGHTA, CDR2 FQGNSA. There are 14 residues in the CDR3. The V gene lost 4 bases and the J gene lost 4 bases, with 10 bases spanning the gap. CDR3 in amino acids: CASSSLAITGELFF. CDR3 nucleotide sequence: TGTGCCAGCAGCTCTCTAGCAATCACCGGGGAGCTGTTTTTT.

The chain employs TRBV7-3 and TRBJ2-3; no definite D call. V was pared by 2 bases and J by 2 bases, with 11 bases between. Per germline, CDR1 SGHTA and CDR2 FQGTGA. The CDR3 contains 15 residues. The DNA of the CDR3 is TGTGCCAGCAGCTTAGGTCTCAGTTACACAGATACGCAGTATTTT. Encoded protein: CASSLGLSYTDTQYF.

This clone was counted a few times. V and J are TRBV27 and TRBJ1-1; 8 nucleotides agree with TRBD1. Germline trimming cut 3 bases from V and 7 bases from J; bases unmatched to any gene: 7. CDR1 is MNHEY and CDR2 is SMNVEV in the germline V gene (reference sequence). CDR3 length: 14 amino acids. CDR3 sequence: CASSLDRETSEAFF. The CDR3, as DNA: TGTGCCAGCAGTTTGGACAGGGAAACGAGTGAAGCTTTCTTT.

The J gene is TRBJ2-5, the V gene TRBV12-3 or TRBV12-4; 10 positions match TRBD2. This CDR3 contains 13 residues. Trimming took 6 bases from V and 5 from J; bases not matched to a gene: 3. In DNA, the CDR3 is TGTGCCAGCAGGCTAGCGGGAGCGGAGACCCAGTACTTC. Translated: CASRLAGAETQYF.

The rearrangement uses TRBV7-2 and TRBJ1-2, with 8 nucleotides matching TRBD1. This CDR3 has 16 amino acids. Trimming took 0 bases from V and 1 from J; bases not matched to a gene: 4. Germline CDR1 SGHTA, CDR2 FQGNSA. CDR3 amino acids: CASSLAVGQGNYGYTF. The DNA of the CDR3 is TGTGCCAGCAGCTTAGCCGTAGGACAGGGTAACTATGGCTACACCTTC.

The V call is TRBV5-1, the J call TRBJ1-1, with 10 bases identical to TRBD1. V trimming: 4 bases; J trimming: 5 bases; junction bases outside the gene matches: 5. The germline V gene has CDR1 SGHRS and CDR2 YFSETQ. CDR3 length: 14 amino acids. CDR3 in DNA: TGCGCCAGCAGCGAGACAGGGGGCAAGACTGAAGCTTTCTTT. Its translation: CASSETGGKTEAFF. Based on the CDR3 plus reference TRBV5-1 and TRBJ1-1, the full variable domain is KAGVTQTPRYLIKTRGQQVTLSCSPISGHRSVSWYQQTPGQGLQFLFEYFSETQRNKGNFPGRFSGRQFSNSRSEMNVSTLELGDSALYLCASSETGGKTEAFFGQGTRLTVV.

The chain employs TRBV28 and TRBJ1-2, with a weak D call TRBD1 (5 bases). The CDR3 covers 13 residues. Deletions cut 6 bases from V and 8 bases from J, with 16 bases between. CDR1 is MDHEN and CDR2 is SYDVKM in the germline V gene. CDR3 DNA: TGTGCCAGCAGCCCAGCACAGGAAAGAGGCTACACCTTC. Amino acid sequence: CASSPAQERGYTF.

This chain joins TRBV7-9 and TRBJ2-7; TRBD1 matches 9 bases. The CDR3 sequence is 15 residues long. The junction had 12 bases not matched to a gene; V was cut back by 5 bases and J by 7 bases. Germline values: CDR1 SEHNR, CDR2 FQNEAQ (reference sequence). CDR3 bases: TGTGCCAGCAGCCCCGGACAGGGGTCGGGGTGGGAGCAGTACTTC. This translates into CASSPGQGSGWEQYF.

CDR3 amino acids: CAWRATGGNQPQHF. The CDR3 bases are TGTGCCTGGAGGGCCACAGGGGGCAATCAGCCCCAGCATTTT. This rearrangement joins TRBV30 to TRBJ1-5; TRBD1 aligns across 7 bases. From germline, CDR1 is GTSNPN and CDR2 SVGIG (reference sequence). The length of the CDR3 is 14 residues. J was trimmed by 2 bases and V by 3 bases; bases with no gene match: 4.

The chain recombines TRBV3-1 (or the pseudogene TRBV3-2) with TRBJ1-2; 7 bases fit TRBD1. CDR1 is LGHDT, CDR2 YNNKEL, per germline (reference sequence). The CDR3 extends over 14 amino acids. The junction had 8 bases not matched to a gene; V was cut back by 3 bases and J by 7 bases. The CDR3 DNA follows: TGTGCCAGCAGCCAGGGGACAGTTTTTGGTGGCTACACCTTC. It codes for CASSQGTVFGGYTF.

The rearrangement links TRBV7-2 to TRBJ2-7, with D possibly matching TRBD1 (6 bases). Trimming stripped 4 bases from V and 0 bases from J, with 13 bases between. Germline V gene lookup returns CDR1 SGHTA and CDR2 FQGNSA. The CDR3 is made up of 15 amino acids. The CDR3 loop is CASSYGQPGSYEQYF. The DNA for the CDR3 is TGTGCCAGCAGCTATGGACAGCCCGGCTCCTACGAGCAGTACTTC.

This CDR3 reads CASSQEGTRGNEKLFF. CDR3 DNA: TGCGCCAGCAGCCAAGAGGGGACAAGGGGTAATGAAAAACTGTTTTTT. The chain uses TRBV4-1 and TRBJ1-4, with D perhaps TRBD1 (6 bases). The germline V and J ends were trimmed by 0 bases and 4 bases, with 12 bases remaining between them. The V gene's germline CDR1 is MGHRA and CDR2 YSYEKL. The CDR3 consists of 16 residues.

Of note for this clone: The sample carries other DNA sequences with the same CDR3. This chain uses TRBV7-3 with TRBJ2-1; possible D gene TRBD2, 6 bases. CDR1 and CDR2 from the germline V gene are SGHTA and FQGTGA. V was trimmed by 5 bases and J by 4 bases, leaving 12 bases between them. The CDR3 runs 14 residues. CDR3 sequence (DNA): TGTGCCAGCAGCCAAGGGACTGCATACAATGAGCAGTTCTTC. Its translation: CASSQGTAYNEQFF.

This clone was counted between two and nine times. V is TRBV27 and J is TRBJ2-2; 9 bases match TRBD2. The germline gives CDR1 MNHEY, CDR2 SMNVEV (reference sequence). J was trimmed by 0 bases and V by 5 bases; bases with no gene match: 10. This CDR3 region has 18 residues. CDR3 protein: CASSPRLREGTNTGELFF. Here the CDR3 DNA reads TGTGCCAGCAGTCCTCGTTTGCGGGAGGGCACGAACACCGGGGAGCTGTTTTTT.

The CDR3 protein is CASSPLVGSAFSGNTIYF. CDR3 nucleotides: TGCGCCAGCAGCCCCTTGGTGGGCAGTGCTTTCTCTGGAAACACCATATATTTT. The chain recombines TRBV5-1 with TRBJ1-3; D is uncertain. V lost 4 bases and J lost 0, with 20 bases in between. CDR1 and CDR2 (germline): SGHRS, YFSETQ. The CDR3 is 18 amino acids.

The CDR3 bases are TGTGCCGGCTCACCGGGGGGCGACGAGCAGTACTTC. Residues: CAGSPGGDEQYF. The chain uses TRBV7-5 and TRBJ2-7; whether TRBD2, the table's D call, matches the DNA was not checked. TRBV7-5 is termed a pseudogene. The length of the CDR3 is 12 residues.